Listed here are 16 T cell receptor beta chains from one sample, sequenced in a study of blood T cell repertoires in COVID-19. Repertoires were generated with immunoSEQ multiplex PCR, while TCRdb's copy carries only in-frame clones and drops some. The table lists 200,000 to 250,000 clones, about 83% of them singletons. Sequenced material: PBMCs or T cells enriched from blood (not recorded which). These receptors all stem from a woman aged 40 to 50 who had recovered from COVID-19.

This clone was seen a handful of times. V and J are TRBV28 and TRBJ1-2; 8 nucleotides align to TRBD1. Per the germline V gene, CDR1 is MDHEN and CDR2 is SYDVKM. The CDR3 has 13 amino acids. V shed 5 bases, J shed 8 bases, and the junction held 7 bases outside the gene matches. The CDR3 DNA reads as TGTGCCAGCAGTCTCGACAGGGGTAAAGGCTACACCTTC. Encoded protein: CASSLDRGKGYTF.

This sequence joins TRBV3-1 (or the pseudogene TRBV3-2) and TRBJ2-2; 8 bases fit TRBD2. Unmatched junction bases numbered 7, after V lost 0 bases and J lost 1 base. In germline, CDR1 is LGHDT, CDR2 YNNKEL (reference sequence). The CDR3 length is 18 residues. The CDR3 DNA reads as TGTGCCAGCAGCCAAGAACGGGAGGGGAAGGGGAACACCGGGGAGCTGTTTTTT. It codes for CASSQEREGKGNTGELFF.

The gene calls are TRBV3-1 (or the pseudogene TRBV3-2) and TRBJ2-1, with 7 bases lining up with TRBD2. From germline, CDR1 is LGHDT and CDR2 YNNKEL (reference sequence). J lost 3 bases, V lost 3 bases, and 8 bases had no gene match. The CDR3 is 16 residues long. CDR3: CASSQVAGGRYNEQFF. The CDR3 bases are TGTGCCAGCAGCCAGGTAGCGGGCGGGCGCTACAATGAGCAGTTCTTC.

The CDR3 region has the DNA TGTGCCAGCTCACCCCTAGCTAACACTGAAGCTTTCTTT. This translates into CASSPLANTEAFF. The chain recombines TRBV18 with TRBJ1-1, with D unresolved. V shed 3 bases and J shed 2 bases, with 7 bases lying between them. Germline loops: CDR1 KGHSH, CDR2 LQKENI. The CDR3 is made up of 13 amino acids.

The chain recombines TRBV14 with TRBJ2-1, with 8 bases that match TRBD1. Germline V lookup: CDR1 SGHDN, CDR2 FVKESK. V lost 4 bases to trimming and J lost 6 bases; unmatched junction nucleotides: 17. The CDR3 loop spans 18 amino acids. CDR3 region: CASSRTRLGQGISNEQFF. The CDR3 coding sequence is TGTGCCAGCAGCCGAACAAGACTAGGACAGGGTATAAGCAATGAGCAGTTCTTC.

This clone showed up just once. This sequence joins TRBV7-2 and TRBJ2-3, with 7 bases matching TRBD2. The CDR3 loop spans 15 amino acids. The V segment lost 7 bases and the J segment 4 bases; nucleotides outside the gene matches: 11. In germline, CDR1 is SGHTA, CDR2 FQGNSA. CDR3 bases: TGTGCCAGCACCTCGCAGGCTAGCGGACCAGATACGCAGTATTTT. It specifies CASTSQASGPDTQYF.

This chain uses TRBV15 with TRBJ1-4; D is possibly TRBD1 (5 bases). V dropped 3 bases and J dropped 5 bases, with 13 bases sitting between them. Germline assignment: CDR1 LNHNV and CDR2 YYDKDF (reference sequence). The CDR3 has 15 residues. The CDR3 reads CATSRPTGLNEKLFF. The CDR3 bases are TGTGCCACCAGCAGGCCCACAGGCCTCAATGAAAAACTGTTTTTT.

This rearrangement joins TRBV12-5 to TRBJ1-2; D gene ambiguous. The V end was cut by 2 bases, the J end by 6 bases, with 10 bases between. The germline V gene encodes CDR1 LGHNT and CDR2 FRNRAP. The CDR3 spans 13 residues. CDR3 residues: CASGLMGSDGYTF. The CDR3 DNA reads TGTGCTAGTGGTTTGATGGGGAGTGATGGCTACACCTTC.

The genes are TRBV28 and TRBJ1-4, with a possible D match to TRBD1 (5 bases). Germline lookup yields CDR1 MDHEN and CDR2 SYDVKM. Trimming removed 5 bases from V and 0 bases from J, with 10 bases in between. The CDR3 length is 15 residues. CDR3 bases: TGTGCCAGCAGTATCGTAGGGGCAACTAATGAAAAACTGTTTTTT. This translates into CASSIVGATNEKLFF.

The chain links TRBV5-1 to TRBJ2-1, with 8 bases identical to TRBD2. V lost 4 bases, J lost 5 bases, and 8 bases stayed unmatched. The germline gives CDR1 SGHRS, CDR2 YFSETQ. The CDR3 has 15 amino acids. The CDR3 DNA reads TGCGCCAGCAGCCGGCCTTGGACTAGCAACAATGAGCAGTTCTTC. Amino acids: CASSRPWTSNNEQFF.

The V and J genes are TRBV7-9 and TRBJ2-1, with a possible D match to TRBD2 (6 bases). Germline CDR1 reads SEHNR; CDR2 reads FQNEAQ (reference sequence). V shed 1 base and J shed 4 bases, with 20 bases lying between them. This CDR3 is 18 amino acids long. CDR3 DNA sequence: TGTGCCAGCAGCTTAGGGCGGGTCGCGGGAAGGACTTACAATGAGCAGTTCTTC. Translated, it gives CASSLGRVAGRTYNEQFF.

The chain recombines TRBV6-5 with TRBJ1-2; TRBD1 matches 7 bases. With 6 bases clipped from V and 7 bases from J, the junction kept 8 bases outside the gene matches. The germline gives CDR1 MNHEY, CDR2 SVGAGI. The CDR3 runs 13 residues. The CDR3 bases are TGTGCCAGCAGGCGGAGGGGGCTCTTTGGCTACACCTTC. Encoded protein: CASRRRGLFGYTF.

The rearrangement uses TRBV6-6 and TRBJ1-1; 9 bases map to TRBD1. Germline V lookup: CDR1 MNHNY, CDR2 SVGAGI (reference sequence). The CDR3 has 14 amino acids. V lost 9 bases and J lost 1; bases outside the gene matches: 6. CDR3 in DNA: TGTGCCAGTCGACAGGGGGGGGCGAACACTGAAGCTTTCTTT. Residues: CASRQGGANTEAFF.

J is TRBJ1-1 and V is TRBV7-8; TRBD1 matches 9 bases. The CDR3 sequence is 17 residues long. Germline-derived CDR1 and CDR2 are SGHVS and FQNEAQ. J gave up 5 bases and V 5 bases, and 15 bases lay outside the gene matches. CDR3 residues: CASSGAAGQGFGTEAFF. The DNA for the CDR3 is TGTGCCAGCAGCGGGGCGGCGGGACAGGGATTTGGAACTGAAGCTTTCTTT.

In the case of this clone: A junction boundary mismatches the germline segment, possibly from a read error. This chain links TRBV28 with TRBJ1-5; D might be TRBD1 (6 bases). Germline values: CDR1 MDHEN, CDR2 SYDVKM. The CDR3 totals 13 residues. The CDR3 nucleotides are TGTGCCAGCACTTTAGAGGGGGATCAGCCCCAGCATTTT. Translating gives CASTLEGDQPQHF.

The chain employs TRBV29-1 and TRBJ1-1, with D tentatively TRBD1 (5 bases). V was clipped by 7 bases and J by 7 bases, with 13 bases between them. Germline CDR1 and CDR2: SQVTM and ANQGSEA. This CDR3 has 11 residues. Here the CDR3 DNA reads TGCAGCGGTGGACACCTTGGTGAAGCTTTCTTT. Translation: CSGGHLGEAFF.